The next 13 T cell receptor beta chains were all read from a single sample in a study of T cells after yellow fever vaccination. One entry per CDR3 protein results from TCRdb running MiXCR on the 5' RACE reads. Of around 590,000 distinct CDR3 sequences listed, roughly an eighth are singletons. Sample: PBMCs, taken on the day of the yellow fever booster vaccination. Receptor source: a man younger than 40 who received the YFV17D yellow fever vaccine.

This clonotype showed up many times. The rearrangement joins TRBV5-1 to TRBJ2-4; 7 bases map to TRBD2. Germline loops: CDR1 SGHRS, CDR2 YFSETQ. J was trimmed by 8 bases and V by 4 bases; bases with no gene match: 6. The CDR3 runs to 13 residues. In nucleotides, the CDR3 is TGCGCCAGCAGCCTTCGGGGGGAAGACATTCAGTACTTC. The encoded protein is CASSLRGEDIQYF.

This clonotype was seen only a few times. The V call is TRBV7-2, the J call TRBJ2-3; 14 bases line up with TRBD2. Losses at the gene ends were 5 bases for V and 4 bases for J; bases not matched to a gene: 5. CDR3 length equals 16 residues. Germline-derived CDR1 and CDR2 are SGHTA and FQGNSA. The CDR3 spells CASSVPGLAGADTQYF. In DNA form, the CDR3 reads TGTGCCAGCAGCGTCCCGGGACTAGCGGGAGCAGATACGCAGTATTTT.

The genes are TRBV10-3 and TRBJ1-2, with D tentatively TRBD1 (5 bases). V lost 0 bases, J lost 3 bases, and 5 bases lay in between. There are 13 residues in the CDR3. CDR1 is ENHRY, CDR2 SYGVKD, per germline. The CDR3 sequence is CAISESGDYGYTF. The DNA for the CDR3 is TGTGCCATCAGTGAGTCAGGGGACTATGGCTACACCTTC.

The sample holds a few counts of this clonotype. The CDR3 sequence: CASSPSGGGYYGYTF. The CDR3 DNA reads TGTGCCAGCAGCCCTTCAGGGGGTGGGTACTATGGCTACACCTTC. The J gene is TRBJ1-2, the V gene TRBV7-2; TRBD1 aligns across 7 bases. Germline loops: CDR1 SGHTA, CDR2 FQGNSA. The V segment lost 5 bases and the J segment 3 bases; nucleotides outside the gene matches: 9. This CDR3 spans 15 amino acids.

The chain employs TRBV12-3 or TRBV12-4 and TRBJ1-5; D ambiguous. This CDR3 comprises 11 residues. V was trimmed by 8 bases and J by 9 bases, leaving 11 bases between them. The DNA for the CDR3 is TGTGCCAGCGGACCTGGTTGGCCCCAGCATTTT. Protein sequence: CASGPGWPQHF.

This clonotype was picked up a small number of times. V is TRBV7-9 and J is TRBJ2-7, with D perhaps TRBD2 (8 bases). The length of the CDR3 is 16 residues. Germline assignment: CDR1 SEHNR and CDR2 FQNEAQ (reference sequence). V lost 2 bases to trimming and J lost 5 bases, with 19 bases between them. The CDR3, as DNA: TGTGCCAGCAGCTTACTAGGTGCAGGGGGACTAGACGAGCAGTACTTC. This gives the protein CASSLLGAGGLDEQYF.

DNA of the CDR3: TGTGCCAGCAGTTCGTACGACGATACGCAGTATTTT. This translates into CASSSYDDTQYF. This chain joins TRBV6-6 and TRBJ2-3; D gene ambiguous. This CDR3 has 12 amino acids. Germline V CDR1 and CDR2: MNHNY, SVGAGI (reference sequence). V was cut by 4 bases and J by 6 bases, with 8 bases left in between.

This rearrangement joins TRBV5-1 to TRBJ2-5; weak D call: TRBD1 (6 bases). V was pared by 2 bases and J by 3 bases, with 14 bases between. The CDR3 consists of 15 residues. Per the germline V gene, CDR1 is SGHRS and CDR2 is YFSETQ. CDR3 loop: CASSFTLAGEETQYF. CDR3 nucleotides: TGCGCCAGCAGCTTCACCCTGGCAGGGGAAGAGACCCAGTACTTC. Complete variable domain (other parts from reference TRBV5-1 and TRBJ2-5): KAGVTQTPRYLIKTRGQQVTLSCSPISGHRSVSWYQQTPGQGLQFLFEYFSETQRNKGNFPGRFSGRQFSNSRSEMNVSTLELGDSALYLCASSFTLAGEETQYFGPGTRLLVL.

This chain links TRBV29-1 with TRBJ2-7; possible D gene TRBD1, 6 bases. From germline, CDR1 is SQVTM and CDR2 ANQGSEA. There are 14 residues in the CDR3. The V and J ends lost 4 bases and 0 bases respectively, with 13 bases between them. Here the CDR3 DNA reads TGCAGCGTTGGCCGCCAGGGGAGCTCCTACGAGCAGTACTTC. Translated: CSVGRQGSSYEQYF.

In this sample, this clonotype turned up a few times. J is TRBJ1-2 and V is TRBV20-1; no reliable D call. Per germline, CDR1 DFQATT and CDR2 SNEGSKA (reference sequence). CDR3 length: 12 amino acids. With 5 bases removed from V and 6 bases from J, the gap between germline ends came to 13 bases. CDR3 residues: CSAERRRDGYTF. As DNA, the CDR3 is TGCAGTGCTGAGAGGAGGAGGGATGGCTACACCTTC.

This clonotype showed up just a few times. The V call is TRBV20-1, the J call TRBJ2-1; either TRBD1 or TRBD2 may supply D (5 bases each). This CDR3 is built from 15 residues. The V gene's germline CDR1 is DFQATT and CDR2 SNEGSKA (reference sequence). Trimming shortened V by 5 bases and J by 0 bases, and 14 bases separated the two germline ends. CDR3 sequence (DNA): TGCAGTGCTCCCCTGGGGGTGGGCTCCTACAATGAGCAGTTCTTC. Translating gives CSAPLGVGSYNEQFF.

This clonotype has just a few counts. The V call is TRBV20-1, the J call TRBJ2-7; tentatively, D is TRBD1 (5 bases). Germline V gene sequence: CDR1 DFQATT, CDR2 SNEGSKA (reference sequence). V was cut by 6 bases and J by 2 bases, with 23 bases left in between. The CDR3 covers 16 residues. CDR3 nucleotides: TGCAGTGCCGCTAGGTTCCTCAGGACATCACCCTACGAGCAGTACTTC. Translation gives CSAARFLRTSPYEQYF.

This chain connects TRBV5-1 to TRBJ2-7, with TRBD1 identical over 8 bases. The V gene end was trimmed by 6 bases and the J gene end by 1 base; junction bases not matched to a gene: 6. CDR1 and CDR2 from the germline V gene are SGHRS and YFSETQ. The CDR3 extends over 14 amino acids. In nucleotides, the CDR3 is TGCGCCAGCACCCGGGACAGGACATCCTACGAGCAGTACTTC. This encodes CASTRDRTSYEQYF. The full variable domain, with the rest looked up from reference TRBV5-1 and TRBJ2-7, is KAGVTQTPRYLIKTRGQQVTLSCSPISGHRSVSWYQQTPGQGLQFLFEYFSETQRNKGNFPGRFSGRQFSNSRSEMNVSTLELGDSALYLCASTRDRTSYEQYFGPGTRLTVT.